The source of this T cell receptor (beta chain) is a study of cytomegalovirus exposure and HLA in healthy donors. Study conclusions and caveats: With high specificity and sensitivity, the classifier reportedly diagnosed cytomegalovirus status. An analysis that came later showed most CMV-associated TCR beta chains appearing HLA-restricted. Clonal expansion was found to be greater in HLA-associated TCR beta chains than in equally common others in a later analysis. Prior analysis indicated that the majority of TCR beta V segments exhibited productivity approximately 87% or approximately 30% of the time.

The CDR3 has 17 residues. Germline V gene data show CDR1 as SEHNR and CDR2 as FQNEAQ (reference sequence). Trimming took 4 bases from V and 9 from J; bases not matched to a gene: 11. PCR amplification relied on 60 Vbeta primers (plus 13 Jbeta primers). The table came from immunoSEQ multiplex PCR; TCRdb's copy has only in-frame clones and leaves some out. The sample lists about 150,000 clones; nearly 80% were seen once. As to this clone: Its antigen is still unknown.

Sequencing was performed on PBMCs. The chain uses TRBV7-9 and TRBJ2-1; TRBD2 matches 14 bases. This TCR derives from a young man in good health and CMV-seropositive. CDR3 loop: CASSSAGTSGRETEQFF. CDR3 sequence (DNA): TGTGCCAGCAGCTCAGCCGGGACTAGCGGGAGAGAGACTGAGCAGTTCTTC.